The T cell receptor (beta chain) under discussion was sequenced for a study of T cell responses to AZD1222 COVID-19 vaccine. Study summary: Doses given second, at about 4 or about 12 weeks, were pooled.

As to this clone: The antigen is undetermined.

Study outcomes and limitations: It should be noted that donors were predominantly white British and more often female, and clonal diversity was possibly underestimated. Sampling that yielded the repertoires occurred only after the peak T cell response.

The CDR3 runs 16 residues. Per the germline V gene, CDR1 is SGHRS and CDR2 is YFSETQ. V dropped 0 bases and J dropped 5; count of bases not matched to a gene: 1. Profiled with immunoSEQ multiplex PCR; TCRdb holds only in-frame clones, not every one. The sample lists approximately 150,000 clones, roughly 92% occurring once. The receptor was derived from an adult in good health. Sample: peripheral blood, taken on day 0 of AZD1222 vaccination. The chain carries TRBV5-1 and TRBJ1-6; 11 bases are shared with TRBD1. CDR3 DNA sequence: TGCGCCAGCAGCTTGGGGGACAGGGGGAATAATTCACCCCTCCACTTT. Its protein product is CASSLGDRGNNSPLHF.